The next 10 T cell receptor beta chains were all read from a single sample in a study of cytomegalovirus exposure and HLA in healthy donors. PCR amplification relied on 60 Vbeta primers (plus 13 Jbeta primers). Measured with immunoSEQ multiplex PCR; TCRdb has only the in-frame clones, and not every one. The data contain 120,000 or so clones, about 83% of them singletons. The sequencing sample was made of PBMCs. These receptor sequences come from a woman in her forties in good health and CMV-seropositive.

The chain combines TRBV4-1 with TRBJ2-7; 11 bases are a match to TRBD2. The CDR3 is made up of 14 amino acids. Germline V gene data show CDR1 as MGHRA and CDR2 as YSYEKL. Trimming removed 5 bases from V and 5 bases from J; junction bases left unmatched: 5. CDR3 DNA: TGCGCCAGCAGCGTACTAGCGGGAGTCCACGAGCAGTACTTC. As protein: CASSVLAGVHEQYF.

A remark on this clone: Other DNA sequences in the same sample also yield this CDR3. The chain is built from TRBV19 and TRBJ2-7; 9 nucleotides line up with TRBD1. The V and J ends lost 5 bases and 0 bases, in that order; junction bases with no gene match: 5. The CDR3 extends over 15 amino acids. Germline V gene sequence: CDR1 LNHDA, CDR2 SQIVND (reference sequence). CDR3 residues: CASSPGTGISYEQYF. The CDR3 region has the DNA TGTGCCAGTAGTCCGGGGACAGGGATCTCCTACGAGCAGTACTTC.

The V and J genes are TRBV2 and TRBJ2-3, with D possibly being TRBD1 (6 bases). Trimming pared 7 bases from V and 0 bases from J, leaving 14 bases between. Germline assignment: CDR1 SNHLY and CDR2 FYNNEI. This CDR3 has 15 residues. For the CDR3, the DNA is TGTGCCAGCAAGAACAGGGTGCGGAGCACAGATACGCAGTATTTT. Translation: CASKNRVRSTDTQYF.

A remark on this clone: A read error may account for a junction end that differs from germline. The rearrangement uses TRBV10-1 and TRBJ1-5; 7 nucleotides line up with TRBD1. The CDR3 is 13 amino acids. Germline V gene sequence: CDR1 WNHNN, CDR2 SYGVQD (reference sequence). The CDR3 coding sequence is TGCGCCAGCAGTTTGGACAGGAATCAGCCTCAGCATTTT. Amino acids: CASSLDRNQPQHF.

The chain has TRBV29-1 and TRBJ1-4; TRBD1 agrees at 7 bases. Germline CDR1 is SQVTM and CDR2 is ANQGSEA. The V and J ends lost 7 bases and 6 bases, in that order; junction bases with no gene match: 8. The CDR3 is 13 residues long. The DNA for the CDR3 is TGCAGCGCCACAGGGGAAGGTCATGAAAAACTGTTTTTT. Its translation: CSATGEGHEKLFF.

The chain recombines TRBV2 with TRBJ2-7, with 7 bases fitting TRBD2. The CDR3 runs 13 residues. CDR1 SNHLY and CDR2 FYNNEI come from the germline V gene. V lost 5 bases and J lost 3; bases outside the gene matches: 4. The CDR3 DNA reads TGTGCCAGCAGTCTTCTAGCGGTCTACGAGCAGTACTTC. It specifies CASSLLAVYEQYF. The full variable domain, completed using reference TRBV2 and TRBJ2-7, is EPEVTQTPSHQVTQMGQEVILRCVPISNHLYFYWYRQILGQKVEFLVSFYNNEISEKSEIFDDQFSVERPDGSNFTLKIRSTKLEDSAMYFCASSLLAVYEQYFGPGTRLTVT.

V gene TRBV5-1 combines with J gene TRBJ2-1; 7 nucleotides agree with TRBD2. CDR3 length: 17 amino acids. Germline-derived CDR1 and CDR2 are SGHRS and YFSETQ. The V segment lost 5 bases and the J segment 0 bases; nucleotides outside the gene matches: 11. CDR3 DNA sequence: TGCGCCAGCAGTCAAGGGAGAGGCGGGGGCTCCTACAATGAGCAGTTCTTC. Translating it yields CASSQGRGGGSYNEQFF.

With regard to this clone: This sample also contains other DNA sequences that code for the same CDR3. The chain couples TRBV27 to TRBJ1-2; D ambiguous. This CDR3 is built from 12 residues. Germline V lookup: CDR1 MNHEY, CDR2 SMNVEV (reference sequence). V was shortened by 6 bases and J by 9 bases, with 14 bases between the two germline ends. The CDR3 bases are TGTGCCAGCAGCGAGAGCAGGTTGAGCTACACCTTC. Amino acid sequence: CASSESRLSYTF.

The V and J genes are TRBV7-2 and TRBJ1-5, with TRBD1 matching 7 bases. The CDR3 is 17 residues long. The V and J ends lost 1 base and 1 base, in that order; junction bases with no gene match: 7. CDR1 and CDR2 from the germline V gene are SGHTA and FQGNSA. The CDR3 DNA follows: TGTGCCAGCAGCTTAGTAGTGGCGGGACAGAGCAATCAGCCCCAGCATTTT. This encodes CASSLVVAGQSNQPQHF.

The chain employs TRBV7-2 and TRBJ1-2; TRBD1 is a possible D gene (6 bases). V lost 5 bases and J lost 5, with 15 bases in between. Per the germline V gene, CDR1 is SGHTA and CDR2 is FQGNSA. CDR3 length equals 14 residues. In DNA form, the CDR3 reads TGTGCCAGCAGCCCGACAGGCTTTGGATATGGCTACACCTTC. Its protein product is CASSPTGFGYGYTF.